What follows describes a single T cell receptor (beta chain). These data come from a study of blood T cells in healthy people across ages. The germline V and J ends were trimmed by 6 bases and 3 bases, with 14 bases remaining between them. The CDR3 is 14 amino acids. Through a sample-barcoded 5' primer and a J-beta primer mix, a second PCR was run for roughly 7 to 11 cycles. A single record per CDR3 protein comes from TCRdb applying MiXCR to the 5' RACE reads. The sample consists of a few hundred thousand distinct CDR3 sequences, less than 30% of them appearing once. This chain joins TRBV12-3 or TRBV12-4 and TRBJ2-5, with D perhaps TRBD1 (6 bases). This clonotype was sampled from a woman in her seventies in good health. The source material was blood. CDR3 DNA sequence: TGTGCCAGCAGCTCTTGGACAGTTAAAGAGACCCAGTACTTC. Translating it yields CASSSWTVKETQYF.